These 7 T cell receptor beta chains were all obtained from the same sample, sequenced in a study of stem cell transplantation in POMP-related autoinflammatory disease. Method: immunoSEQ multiplex PCR; TCRdb's copy keeps in-frame clones and lacks some. The sample consists of about 32,000 clones, around nine tenths of them appearing once. Specimen: CD4+ T cells from PBMCs, collected before stem cell transplantation. The receptors shown here come from a human donor with POMP-related autoinflammation and immune dysregulation (PRAID).

The gene calls are TRBV27 and TRBJ2-2; D is perhaps TRBD1 or TRBD2 (7 bases each). Per germline, CDR1 MNHEY and CDR2 SMNVEV (reference sequence). The CDR3 loop spans 14 amino acids. The V end lost 5 bases, the J end lost 6 bases, and 13 bases lay between the germline ends. The CDR3 reads CASSLQGGAGELFF. CDR3 DNA sequence: TGTGCCAGCAGTCTCCAGGGGGGGGCCGGGGAGCTGTTTTTT.

The chain recombines TRBV4-1 with TRBJ2-1; D is ambiguous. CDR3 length: 15 amino acids. The germline V gene encodes CDR1 MGHRA and CDR2 YSYEKL. The germline V and J ends were trimmed by 4 bases and 0 bases, with 10 bases remaining between them. The CDR3: CASSPTPSSYNEQFF. The CDR3 DNA follows: TGCGCCAGCAGCCCCACGCCCAGCTCCTACAATGAGCAGTTCTTC.

V is TRBV11-2 and J is TRBJ2-2, with 7 bases aligning to TRBD2. CDR1 and CDR2 from the germline V gene are SGHAT and FQNNGV. With 5 bases clipped from V and 6 bases from J, the junction kept 9 bases outside the gene matches. CDR3 size: 15 residues. In nucleotides, the CDR3 is TGTGCCAGCAGCCGATGGGACTACCTCCCCGGGGAGCTGTTTTTT. This sequence encodes CASSRWDYLPGELFF.

This chain connects TRBV4-1 to TRBJ1-6, with D possibly matching TRBD1 (6 bases). The CDR3 sequence is 17 residues long. With 0 bases removed from V and 8 bases from J, the gap between germline ends came to 17 bases. Looked up from germline, CDR1 is MGHRA and CDR2 is YSYEKL. The CDR3 region is CASSQDPGVGLHSPLHF. The DNA of the CDR3 is TGCGCCAGCAGCCAAGACCCAGGGGTAGGTTTACATTCACCCCTCCACTTT.

The chain joins TRBV10-1 to TRBJ1-1, with D maybe TRBD1 (5 bases). The CDR3 has 13 residues. V was pared by 6 bases and J by 1 base, with 9 bases between. The V gene's germline CDR1 is WNHNN and CDR2 SYGVQD (reference sequence). The CDR3 nucleotides read TGCGCCAGCAGCGCTACAGGGAACACTGAAGCTTTCTTT. It specifies CASSATGNTEAFF.

V and J are TRBV9 and TRBJ2-3, with TRBD1 matching over 9 bases. V shed 4 bases, J shed 6 bases, and the junction held 12 bases outside the gene matches. CDR1 is SGDLS and CDR2 is YYNGEE in the germline V gene. This CDR3 has 16 residues. CDR3 nucleotide sequence: TGTGCCAGCAGCAGACGCCGGGACAGGGTGCCGGATACGCAGTATTTT. This translates into CASSRRRDRVPDTQYF.

The chain uses TRBV5-1 and TRBJ2-5; weak D call: TRBD2 (6 bases). CDR1 SGHRS and CDR2 YFSETQ come from the germline V gene. This CDR3 region has 15 residues. With 2 bases removed from V and 5 bases from J, the gap between germline ends came to 16 bases. CDR3 amino acids: CASSFLRGNSETQYF. CDR3 sequence (DNA): TGCGCCAGCAGCTTCCTTCGGGGGAATTCTGAGACCCAGTACTTC.